The 4 T cell receptor beta chains below were found in one sample sequenced in a study of cytomegalovirus exposure and HLA in healthy donors (dated by TCRdb to about 2017). The library was made by the immunoSEQ multiplex PCR assay. A mixture of 60 forward primers for TCR Vbeta segments and 13 reverse primers for TCR Jbeta segments was used in the multiplex PCR. TCRdb's version of the immuneACCESS table is confined to in-frame rearrangements and falls short of the full clone set. An unresolved V gene accounts for under half of the shortfall where checked; the remainder is of unknown origin. The sample contains a few hundred thousand clones, roughly 83% of them found a single time. In total, the top ten clones hold just over 1.4% of the sample. The sequenced sample was PBMCs. Source of these receptors: a girl between 5 and 17 years old in good health and CMV-seronegative.

The rearrangement uses TRBV21-1 and TRBJ1-5; the table's D gene call, TRBD1, was not cross checked with the DNA. TRBV21-1 is a listed pseudogene. This CDR3 spans 16 amino acids. The CDR3 nucleotides are TGTGCCAGCAGCATCAGGACAGGGAATGGCAATCAGCCCCAGCATTTT. Its protein product is CASSIRTGNGNQPQHF.

The chain recombines TRBV27 with TRBJ2-7, with TRBD1 identical over 7 bases. Losses at the gene ends were 5 bases for V and 0 bases for J; bases not matched to a gene: 7. Germline V gene lookup returns CDR1 MNHEY and CDR2 SMNVEV (reference sequence). This CDR3 contains 15 residues. The CDR3 DNA reads as TGTGCCAGCAGTCCGCGACAGGGCCACTCCTACGAGCAGTACTTC. Translated, it gives CASSPRQGHSYEQYF.

This sequence joins TRBV7-2 and TRBJ2-1, with a weak D call TRBD1 (5 bases). Trimming left V 1 base short and J 10 bases short, with 17 bases between. This CDR3 is built from 15 residues. The germline V gene encodes CDR1 SGHTA and CDR2 FQGNSA. The CDR3 is CASSLVQGQLGEQFF. The CDR3 DNA sequence: TGTGCCAGCAGCTTAGTCCAGGGTCAGTTGGGCGAGCAGTTCTTC.

The chain couples TRBV5-4 to TRBJ2-2, with 8 nucleotides matching TRBD1. The CDR3 runs to 16 residues. V lost 4 bases and J lost 1; bases outside the gene matches: 6. Germline assignment: CDR1 SGHNT and CDR2 YYREEE (reference sequence). The CDR3 DNA sequence: TGTGCCAGCAGCAACCGACAGGGGAGGAACACCGGGGAGCTGTTTTTT. As protein: CASSNRQGRNTGELFF. Full variable domain (remainder filled in from reference TRBV5-4 and TRBJ2-2): ETGVTQSPTHLIKTRGQQVTLRCSSQSGHNTVSWYQQALGQGPQFIFQYYREEENGRGNFPPRFSGLQFPNYSSELNVNALELDDSALYLCASSNRQGRNTGELFFGEGSRLTVL.